The 8 T cell receptor beta chains below all came from one sample that was sequenced in a study of blood T cell repertoires in COVID-19. The data were produced by immunoSEQ multiplex PCR, yet TCRdb's version contains in-frame clones alone and is incomplete. The sample contains 61,000 or so clones, about four fifths of which appear only once. The sequenced material came from peripheral blood. These receptors were collected from a woman of 80 years or more with acute or convalescent COVID-19.

CDR3 amino acids: CASSLSGASGSYEQYF. The CDR3 DNA sequence: TGTGCCAGCAGCTTAAGCGGGGCTAGCGGCTCCTACGAGCAGTACTTC. V and J are TRBV7-3 and TRBJ2-7; TRBD2 matches 7 bases. Germline V gives CDR1 SGHTA, CDR2 FQGTGA. The V segment lost 1 base and the J segment 0 bases; nucleotides outside the gene matches: 6. The CDR3 loop spans 16 amino acids. The full variable domain, with the rest looked up from reference TRBV7-3 and TRBJ2-7, is GAGVSQTPSNKVTEKGKYVELRCDPISGHTALYWYRQSLGQGPEFLIYFQGTGAADDSGLPNDRFFAVRPEGSVSTLKIQRTERGDSAVYLCASSLSGASGSYEQYFGPGTRLTVT.

This clone was found a few times. The rearrangement links TRBV10-2 to TRBJ2-3; 8 bases align to TRBD2. This CDR3 is built from 14 residues. With 10 bases clipped from V and 6 bases from J, the junction kept 12 bases outside the gene matches. CDR1 and CDR2 (germline): WSHSY, SAAADI. The CDR3: CATLPPGTRDTQYF. CDR3 nucleotides: TGCGCCACCCTCCCCCCCGGGACTAGGGATACGCAGTATTTT.

This chain connects TRBV6-4 to TRBJ2-3, with D tentatively TRBD2 (7 bases). Germline CDR1 MRHNA, CDR2 SNTAGT. V was trimmed by 5 bases and J by 4 bases, leaving 13 bases between them. This CDR3 contains 14 residues. This CDR3 reads CASSRGGGSDTQYF. In DNA form, the CDR3 reads TGTGCCAGCAGTCGAGGGGGGGGTTCAGATACGCAGTATTTT.

The V call is TRBV24-1, the J call TRBJ2-7; TRBD1 might be the D (5 bases). The germline V gene has CDR1 KGHDR and CDR2 SFDVKD. Trimming shortened V by 3 bases and J by 7 bases, and 12 bases separated the two germline ends. The CDR3 is made up of 13 amino acids. Here the CDR3 DNA reads TGTGCCACCAGTGATCCAGGGATAGGGGAGCAGTACTTC. This translates into CATSDPGIGEQYF.

This clone occurred once. The CDR3 coding sequence is TGTGCCAGCAGTGAATTGGGACTAGCGGGCACAGATACGCAGTATTTT. This sequence encodes CASSELGLAGTDTQYF. The chain carries TRBV2 and TRBJ2-3, with 11 nucleotides matching TRBD2. The J segment lost 1 base and the V segment lost 2 bases, leaving 2 bases of the junction unmatched. The CDR3 length is 16 residues. Germline loops: CDR1 SNHLY, CDR2 FYNNEI.

The chain joins TRBV6-1 to TRBJ1-4; TRBD1 might be the D (6 bases). The germline V and J ends were trimmed by 5 bases and 0 bases, with 7 bases remaining between them. Germline CDR1 MNHNS, CDR2 SASEGT. This CDR3 comprises 14 residues. The CDR3 reads CASSPGATNEKLFF. CDR3 DNA sequence: TGTGCCAGCAGTCCAGGGGCAACTAATGAAAAACTGTTTTTT.

CDR3 nucleotide sequence: TGTGCCAGCAGCCAAGACTATGGCGGGAACACTGAAGCTTTCTTT. Amino acid sequence: CASSQDYGGNTEAFF. The chain is built from TRBV3-1 (or the pseudogene TRBV3-2) and TRBJ1-1; no firm D call. The V gene's germline CDR1 is LGHDT and CDR2 YNNKEL (reference sequence). The CDR3 runs to 15 residues. V was clipped by 0 bases and J by 1 base, with 9 bases between them.

The rearrangement links TRBV7-8 to TRBJ2-7; perhaps TRBD2 as D (7 bases). V shed 3 bases and J shed 0 bases, with 15 bases lying between them. The CDR3 covers 16 residues. Germline loops: CDR1 SGHVS, CDR2 FQNEAQ. In nucleotides, the CDR3 is TGTGCCAGCAGCTTGGGGGGGGCCCCAAGCTCCTACGAGCAGTACTTC. Translating it yields CASSLGGAPSSYEQYF.